The present entry profiles one T cell receptor (beta chain) with its context. This record comes from a study of T cell responses to AZD1222 COVID-19 vaccine. Assay used: immunoSEQ multiplex PCR; TCRdb lists only in-frame clones, some missing. The table includes about 77,000 clones, 80% to 95% detected once. V shed 0 bases, J shed 8 bases, and the junction held 10 bases outside the gene matches. From germline, CDR1 is LGHDT and CDR2 YNNKEL (reference sequence). The CDR3 loop spans 16 amino acids. This sequence was found in an adult who received the AZD1222 COVID-19 vaccine. The chain combines TRBV3-1 (or the pseudogene TRBV3-2) with TRBJ2-1; TRBD2 matches at 7 bases. Sequenced material: peripheral blood, taken 28 days after the second AZD1222 dose. The CDR3 region is CASSQDNDGGTDEQFF. CDR3 nucleotide sequence: TGTGCCAGCAGCCAAGATAATGACGGGGGGACCGATGAGCAGTTCTTC.